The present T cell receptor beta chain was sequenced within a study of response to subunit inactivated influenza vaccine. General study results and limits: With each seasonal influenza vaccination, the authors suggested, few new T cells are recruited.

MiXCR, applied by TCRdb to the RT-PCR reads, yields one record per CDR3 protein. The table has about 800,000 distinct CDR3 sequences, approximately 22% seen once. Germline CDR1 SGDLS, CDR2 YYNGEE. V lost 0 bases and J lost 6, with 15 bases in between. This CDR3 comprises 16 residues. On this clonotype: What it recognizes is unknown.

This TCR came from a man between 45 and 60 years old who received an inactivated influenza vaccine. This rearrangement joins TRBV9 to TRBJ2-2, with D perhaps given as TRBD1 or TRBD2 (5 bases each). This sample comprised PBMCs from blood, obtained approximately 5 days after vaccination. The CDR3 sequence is CASSVGGFAVPGELFF. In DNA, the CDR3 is TGTGCCAGCAGCGTAGGGGGGTTCGCGGTTCCCGGGGAGCTGTTTTTT.